This TCR beta chain was sequenced in a study of beta chain features in type 1 diabetes. The study's findings and limits: Researchers reported that naive, central memory and Treg TCRB repertoires appeared more similar in patients than in healthy donors. Shortening that was moderate but significant affected the TCRB CDR3s of Type 1 diabetes patients in all four CD4+ subsets.

Each of the sorted populations had a purity greater than 98%. Expressed TCRB transcripts were sequenced after all isolated RNA was converted to cDNA. The assay was immunoSEQ multiplex PCR, and TCRdb's table has in-frame clones only and misses some. Seen here are some 350,000 clones, about 14% observed once, and the top ten hold roughly 0.016%. V lost 3 bases, J lost 6 bases, and 9 bases stayed unmatched. The CDR3 length is 16 residues. Germline V CDR1 and CDR2: MDHEN, SYDVKM. This clone occurred a few times. The antigen is undetermined. Sequencing input: naive CD4+ T cells from blood. The chain employs TRBV28 and TRBJ2-2; TRBD1 aligns across 8 bases. The TCR sequence derives from a woman under 30 with type 1 diabetes. CDR3 amino acids: CASSFSAQGASGELFF. The DNA for the CDR3 is TGTGCCAGCAGTTTTTCCGCCCAGGGGGCATCCGGGGAGCTGTTTTTT. The full variable domain, rest sourced from reference TRBV28 and TRBJ2-2, is DVKVTQSSRYLVKRTGEKVFLECVQDMDHENMFWYRQDPGLGLRLIYFSYDVKMKEKGDIPEGYSVSREKKERFSLILESASTNQTSMYLCASSFSAQGASGELFFGEGSRLTVL.